This TCR beta chain was retrieved from a study of blood T cell repertoires in COVID-19. Each participant's cohort was designated according to participant-reported clinical history. Recovered participants had two consecutive negative NP/OP PCR tests, healthcare professional clearance, or symptom resolution. With V trimmed by 4 bases and J by 3 bases, 10 bases remained unmatched. The germline gives CDR1 SGHRS, CDR2 YFSETQ. The CDR3 is made up of 16 amino acids. Assay: immunoSEQ multiplex PCR; the TCRdb copy retains only in-frame clones and omits some. In the table there are hundreds of thousands of clones, 85% to 90% of which are singletons.

The chain is built from TRBV5-1 and TRBJ2-1; 7 nucleotides agree with TRBD1. This TCR was recovered from a man aged 35 to 55 who had recovered from COVID-19. Sequenced input: PBMCs or T cells enriched from blood (not recorded which). This CDR3 is CASSAAATGVYNEQFF. The CDR3 DNA is TGCGCCAGCAGCGCCGCCGCAACAGGGGTCTACAATGAGCAGTTCTTC.